This T cell receptor (beta chain) derives from a study of blood T cell repertoires in COVID-19. Overall study: Acute and convalescent COVID-19 specimens originated in the United States, Italy and Spain.

In the original processing: Estimation of nucleated cell counts relied on the amplification of reference gene primers. The repertoire was sequenced with immunoSEQ multiplex PCR; TCRdb's copy has only in-frame clones and lacks some. The V and J calls and clone size are taken from that table; D and trimming were inferred from the DNA. The sample holds roughly 190,000 clones; more than 75% are singletons and the top ten take 6%. Germline CDR1 is SGHRS and CDR2 is YFSETQ. The CDR3 contains 13 residues. Trimming removed 3 bases from V and 4 bases from J, with 11 bases in between. The specimen sequenced was peripheral blood. V and J are TRBV5-1 and TRBJ2-7; D perhaps matches TRBD2 (6 bases). This TCR was recovered from a man in his forties with active or convalescent COVID-19. The CDR3 loop reads CASSSDYSYEQYF. CDR3 nucleotides: TGCGCCAGCAGCTCGGACTATTCTTACGAGCAGTACTTC.